The rows below give T cell receptor beta chains drawn from one sample of a study of human T cells and chemical hapten exposure. TCRdb itself ran the RACE reads through MiXCR, one entry per CDR3 protein. The sample has about 340,000 distinct CDR3 sequences, approximately 6.3% seen once. The input for sequencing was whole blood, taken in connection with sensitization to the hapten diphenylcyclopropenone (DPC). These receptors were taken from a woman younger than 30 with alopecia areata. Some clones in this sample may be carry-over from other donors' samples. Both conserved end residues are part of each CDR3. A D gene is named only where the DNA matches it firmly. For some rows the clone size is stated as once, few or many, or as a class when expanded; others skip it.

j_call v_call clone_size d_call cdr3_aa cdr3_nt
TRBJ2-3 TRBV29-1 . TRBD1 CSGAEGALNYF TGCAGCGGTGCCGAGGGGGCCCTAAACTATTTT
TRBJ1-2 TRBV19 few TRBD1 CASSIIADRATYHTF TGTGCCAGTAGTATTATTGCGGACAGGGCAACGTATCACACCTTC
TRBJ1-5 TRBV6-6 few . CASITGRQGNQPQHF TGTGCCAGCATAACCGGGAGGCAGGGGAATCAGCCCCAGCATTTT
TRBJ2-7 TRBV7-2 few . CASSSTVYEQYF TGTGCCAGCAGCTCGACAGTTTACGAGCAGTACTTC
TRBJ1-2 TRBV7-8 few . CASSLGHIPPIGYTF TGTGCCAGCAGCTTAGGCCATATCCCGCCGATTGGCTACACCTTC
TRBJ1-2 TRBV28 . TRBD1 CASSLLGQGVANYGYTF TGTGCCAGCAGTTTGTTGGGTCAGGGGGTAGCTAACTATGGCTACACCTTC
TRBJ1-2 TRBV5-6 few . CASSLAGIRGYTF TGTGCCAGCAGCTTGGCAGGAATACGTGGCTACACCTTC
TRBJ1-6 TRBV7-3 few . CASSPRGGENSPLHF TGTGCCAGCAGCCCCCGGGGGGGGGAAAATTCACCCCTCCACTTT
TRBJ2-3 TRBV7-9 . . CASSYQADTQYF TGTGCCAGCAGCTATCAGGCCGATACGCAGTATTTT
TRBJ2-1 TRBV6-1 many . CASRRDTFPEQFF TGTGCCAGCAGGAGGGACACCTTCCCCGAGCAGTTCTTC